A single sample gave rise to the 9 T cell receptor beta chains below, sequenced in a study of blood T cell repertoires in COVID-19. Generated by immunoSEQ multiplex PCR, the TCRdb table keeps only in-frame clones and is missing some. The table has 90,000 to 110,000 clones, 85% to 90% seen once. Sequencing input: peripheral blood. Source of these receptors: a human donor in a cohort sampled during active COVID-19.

The CDR3 protein is CASSLAYEYKNTGELFF. The DNA for the CDR3 is TGTGCCAGCAGCTTAGCGTATGAATACAAGAACACCGGGGAGCTGTTTTTT. The chain recombines TRBV7-8 with TRBJ2-2; D uncertain. V gave up 0 bases and J gave up 1 base, with 12 bases separating them. This CDR3 is 17 amino acids long. Germline CDR1 and CDR2: SGHVS and FQNEAQ.

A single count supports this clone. The DNA for the CDR3 is TGTGCCATCAGTAGAACAGGTCCTGGGGCCAACGTCCTGACTTTC. It encodes CAISRTGPGANVLTF. The chain recombines TRBV10-3 with TRBJ2-6; perhaps TRBD1 as D (5 bases). CDR1 ENHRY and CDR2 SYGVKD come from the germline V gene. There are 15 residues in the CDR3. The ends were cut back, 5 bases at V and 2 bases at J, with 10 bases in the middle.

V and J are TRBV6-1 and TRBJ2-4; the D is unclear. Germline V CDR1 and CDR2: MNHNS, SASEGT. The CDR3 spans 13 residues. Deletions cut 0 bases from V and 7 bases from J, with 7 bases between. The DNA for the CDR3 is TGTGCCAGCAGTGAAGCCAGGTGGAACATTCAGTACTTC. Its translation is CASSEARWNIQYF.

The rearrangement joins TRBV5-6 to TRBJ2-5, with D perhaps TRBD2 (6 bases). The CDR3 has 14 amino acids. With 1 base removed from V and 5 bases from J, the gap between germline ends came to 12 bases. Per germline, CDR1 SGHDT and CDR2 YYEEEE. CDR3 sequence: CASSLWAGRETQYF. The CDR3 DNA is TGTGCCAGCAGCTTGTGGGCGGGAAGGGAGACCCAGTACTTC.

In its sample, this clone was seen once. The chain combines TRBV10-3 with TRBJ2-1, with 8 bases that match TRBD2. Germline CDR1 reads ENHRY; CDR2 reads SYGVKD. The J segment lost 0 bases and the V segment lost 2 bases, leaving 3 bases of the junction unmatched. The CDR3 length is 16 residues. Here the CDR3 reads CAISETGGSSYNEQFF. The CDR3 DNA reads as TGTGCCATCAGTGAGACGGGGGGGAGCTCCTACAATGAGCAGTTCTTC.

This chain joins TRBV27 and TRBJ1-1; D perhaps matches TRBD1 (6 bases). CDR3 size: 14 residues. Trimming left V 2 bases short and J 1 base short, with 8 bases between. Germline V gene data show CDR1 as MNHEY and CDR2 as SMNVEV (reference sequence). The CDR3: CASSLRGSNTEAFF. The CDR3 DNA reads TGTGCCAGCAGTTTAAGGGGGTCGAACACTGAAGCTTTCTTT.

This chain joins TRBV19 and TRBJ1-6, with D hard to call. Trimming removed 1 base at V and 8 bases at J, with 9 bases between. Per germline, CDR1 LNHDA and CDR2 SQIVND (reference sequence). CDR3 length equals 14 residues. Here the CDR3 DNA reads TGTGCCAGTAGTATAGCTGGCCCTTATTCACCCCTCCACTTT. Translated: CASSIAGPYSPLHF.

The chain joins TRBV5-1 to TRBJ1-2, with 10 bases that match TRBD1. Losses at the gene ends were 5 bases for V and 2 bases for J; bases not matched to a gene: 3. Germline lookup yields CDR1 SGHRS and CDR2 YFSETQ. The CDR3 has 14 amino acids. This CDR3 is CASRGTGVNYGYTF. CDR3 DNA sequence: TGCGCCAGCAGAGGGACAGGGGTGAACTATGGCTACACCTTC.

The DNA of the CDR3 is TGTGCCAGCAGTTTACCAACCACATACAATGAGCAGTTCTTC. Translating gives CASSLPTTYNEQFF. This sequence joins TRBV28 and TRBJ2-1; D gene uncertain. Germline V gene lookup returns CDR1 MDHEN and CDR2 SYDVKM. CDR3 length: 14 amino acids. V lost 2 bases and J lost 4, with 9 bases in between.